This TCR beta chain is from a study of early T cells in non-severe SARS-CoV-2 infection. Individual cDNA molecules received unique molecular identifiers during library preparation. TCRdb re-analysed the 5' RACE reads in MiXCR, keeping a single row per CDR3 protein. Counted here are over 95,000 distinct CDR3 sequences, roughly 17% occurring once; the ten biggest clones make up roughly 1.2%. Germline lookup yields CDR1 KGHSH and CDR2 LQKENI. This CDR3 is 15 amino acids long. V trimming: 3 bases; J trimming: 3 bases; junction bases outside the gene matches: 5. The clonotype originates from an adult who was a healthcare worker with PCR-confirmed SARS-CoV-2 infection or an uninfected control (not recorded which). The sequenced material came from whole blood. The V and J genes are TRBV18 and TRBJ2-1; 7 nucleotides align to TRBD1. The CDR3 sequence is CASSPDNRGYNEQFF. CDR3 bases: TGTGCCAGCTCACCGGACAACAGGGGCTACAATGAGCAGTTCTTC.